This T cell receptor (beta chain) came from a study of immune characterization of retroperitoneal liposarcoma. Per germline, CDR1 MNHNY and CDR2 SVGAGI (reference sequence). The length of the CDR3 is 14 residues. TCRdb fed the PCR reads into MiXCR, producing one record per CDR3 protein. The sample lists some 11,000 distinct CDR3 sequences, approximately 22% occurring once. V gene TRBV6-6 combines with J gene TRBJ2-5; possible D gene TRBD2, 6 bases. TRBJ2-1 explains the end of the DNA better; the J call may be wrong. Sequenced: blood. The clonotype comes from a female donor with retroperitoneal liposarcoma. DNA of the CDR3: TGTGCCAGCAGTGATCAGTTGGAGCGGGATGAGCAGTTCTTC. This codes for CASSDQLERDEQFF.